At least ten counts were recorded for the clone carrying this TCR beta chain. Its matching antigen is unknown. The CDR3 spans 12 residues. From germline, CDR1 is SGHTA and CDR2 FQGNSA. Trimming cost V 4 bases and J 3 bases, with 6 bases left between them. Each of the CD4+ naive, central memory, regulatory and stem cell-like memory populations was sorted via CD45RO/CCR7/CD25/CD127/CD95/CD27. Every isolated RNA sample was fully reverse transcribed, so sequencing captured expressed TCRB transcripts. Using immunoSEQ multiplex PCR, the repertoire was profiled, and TCRdb retains in-frame clones only, with some absent. This repertoire shows 300,000 to 450,000 clones, 8% to 10% found once; its top ten account for about 0.63%. The sample comes from a study of beta chain features in type 1 diabetes. General study findings and limits: For Type 1 diabetes patients, all four CD4+ subsets carried TCRB CDR3s that were moderately but significantly shorter.

The sample consisted of central memory CD4+ T cells from blood. The receptor was derived from a man aged 25-40 years with type 1 diabetes. The chain combines TRBV7-2 with TRBJ1-2; no firm D call. CDR3 in DNA: TGTGCCAGCAGCTCCGACCACTATGGCTACACCTTC. Translating gives CASSSDHYGYTF.